This T cell receptor beta chain was identified in a study of T cell responses to AZD1222 COVID-19 vaccine (dated by TCRdb to about 2021). Some background on the complete study: Because spike-specific TCR depth and breadth did not differ between the two schedules, AZD1222 recipients who got a second dose at roughly 4 weeks were pooled with those who got a second dose at roughly 12 weeks. Trial participants were enrolled by age into subgroups of 18-55, 56-69 and 70-plus years, and around 150, 29 and 61 TCR-sequenced participants, respectively, were included in these subgroups. A total of 233 trial participants underwent TCR sequencing, of whom about 200 received two doses of AZD1222 and some 25 received two doses of the MenACWY control vaccine.

Deletion took 4 bases off V and 0 bases off J, with a span of 15 bases between the germline ends. The germline V gene supplies CDR1 KGHSH and CDR2 LQKENI. From the cysteine up to the phenylalanine, the CDR3 has a length of 16 residues. The kept DNA is CDR3 alone, 48 bases in frame from the first base. For this clone: The specificity of this receptor is unknown. No much larger clonotype is one base removed from it; base qualities were not supplied.

In light of the paper, this sample's time point label describes: baseline before first vaccination. Vaccinee samples were obtained from the UK trials COV001 and COV002, which included a single-blind randomized controlled phase 2/3 trial of AZD1222 (ChAdOx1 nCoV-19) in healthy adults. Trial participant PBMC samples were collected at day 0 and day 28 after the second dose for TCRbeta chain sequencing. The CDR3 regions of human TCRbeta chains were analyzed by immunosequencing. On the authors' methods: TCRs in the repertoires were matched against a reference library of SARS-CoV-2-specific TCRs that had been generated with the MIRA antigen-specificity platform. Breadth was defined as the fraction of unique TCRs that were SARS-CoV-2-associated. Depth was defined as the fraction of total T cells that were SARS-CoV-2-associated. Each spike-specific TCR was assigned to its reactive spike region and to a CD4 or CD8 class using the MIRA data. Log10-transformed breadth and depth values were compared by one-way ANOVA with Sidak's multiple comparisons tests. TCRdb took over this immuneACCESS table, retaining in-frame rearrangements with V and J assigned. Such tables are incomplete; in checked studies, under half of the missing clones stem from an unresolved V gene, and the remainder is unexplained. Clonal size and the V and J genes are those of that table, whereas D and trimming came from the DNA. The sample table contains roughly 140,000 clones; only one count was recorded for 88% of them. The biggest ten clones account for roughly 3% of the sample.

The research as a whole found: Conclusions about previously exposed vaccinees are limited, since just 6 or 7 AZD1222 recipients were seropositive for SARS-CoV-2 at baseline. Participants were mostly white British, with more females than males. The authors suggested clonal diversity may have been underestimated. After two AZD1222 doses, spike-specific TCR breadth and depth were significantly higher than at day 0 and than in MenACWY recipients. In the small 56-69-year group, the increase in depth fell short of significance, most likely because of low power. The whole spike protein was spanned by vaccine-associated CD4 TCRs, and dominant responses were seen in regions 160-218 and 743-854. Reportedly, close to half of the unique spike-specific TCRs recognized epitopes lying outside the regions that are mutated in the B.1.351 and B.1.1.7 variants. Because no day 14 peak-response samples were available, repertoires were characterized only after the peak T cell response.

The sequencing here drew on peripheral blood, taken on day 0 of AZD1222 vaccination. The receptor was derived from an adult in good health. The chain couples TRBV18 to TRBJ1-1; no confident D gene assignment can be made. The DNA sequence is given as TGTGCCAGCTCACTTTATCAAATAGCTATGAACACTGAAGCTTTCTTT. This encodes CASSLYQIAMNTEAFF. Where the CDR3 stops, the reference TRBV18 and TRBJ1-1 genes take over; the full variable domain is NAGVMQNPRHLVRRRGQEARLRCSPMKGHSHVYWYRQLPEEGLKFMVYLQKENIIDESGMPKERFSAEFPKEGPSILRIQQVVRGDSAAYFCASSLYQIAMNTEAFFGQGTRLTVV.